The 16 T cell receptor beta chains presented below share a single source sample, sequenced in a study of immunodeficiency (dated by TCRdb to the late 2010s). The method behind the library was the immunoSEQ multiplex PCR assay. TCRdb stores this immuneACCESS table with in-frame sequences only. Part of the clones is absent; in the studies checked, under half of the shortfall reflects unresolved V genes, and no reason is known for the rest. This sample has nearly 3,500 clones in its table, and about 89% of those were observed once. The ten most abundant clones make up about 12% of the sample. The sequencing sample was made of CD8+ T cells from blood. These receptors were obtained from a human donor in good health.

This clone was observed a handful of times. This chain uses TRBV6-2 or TRBV6-3 with TRBJ2-5, with 11 bases that match TRBD2. J lost 5 bases, V lost 5 bases, and 13 bases had no gene match. CDR3 length equals 17 residues. CDR1 is MNHEY, CDR2 SVGEGT, per germline. CDR3 sequence reads: CASSHALLSGGAETQYF. The CDR3 DNA is TGTGCCAGCAGTCACGCTCTACTTAGCGGGGGGGCGGAGACCCAGTACTTC.

V and J are TRBV29-1 and TRBJ2-5; 11 bases agree with TRBD1. The germline V gene encodes CDR1 SQVTM and CDR2 ANQGSEA. CDR3 length: 15 residues. V shed 6 bases, J shed 2 bases, and the junction held 8 bases outside the gene matches. The CDR3 loop is CSVVGQGVVQETQYF. CDR3 DNA: TGCAGCGTGGTGGGACAGGGGGTCGTTCAAGAGACCCAGTACTTC.

The chain carries TRBV10-3 and TRBJ2-1, with 10 positions matching TRBD2. Trimming cost V 6 bases and J 4 bases; bases outside gene matches: 3. There are 14 residues in the CDR3. Germline CDR1 is ENHRY and CDR2 is SYGVKD. The CDR3 protein is CAIRTSGPYNEQFF. The CDR3 DNA reads TGTGCCATCAGGACTAGCGGGCCATACAATGAGCAGTTCTTC.

V gene TRBV7-9 combines with J gene TRBJ2-2, with unresolved D. There are 12 residues in the CDR3. Germline V CDR1 and CDR2: SEHNR, FQNEAQ (reference sequence). Between the trimmed V and J ends, which lost 1 base and 7 bases, there was a span of 4 bases. In nucleotides, the CDR3 is TGTGCCAGCAGCTTAGTGGTCGGGGAGCTGTTTTTT. This sequence encodes CASSLVVGELFF.

The J gene is TRBJ2-6, the V gene TRBV18; D is perhaps TRBD1 (5 bases). V lost 2 bases to trimming and J lost 2 bases, with 13 bases between them. The CDR3 has 17 amino acids. Per germline, CDR1 KGHSH and CDR2 LQKENI. CDR3 DNA sequence: TGTGCCAGCTCACCATATCCCCAAGGGGCTGGGGCCAACGTCCTGACTTTC. This translates into CASSPYPQGAGANVLTF.

The chain combines TRBV6-6 with TRBJ1-4; 7 nucleotides line up with TRBD1. This CDR3 has 14 residues. Trimming cost V 5 bases and J 8 bases; bases outside gene matches: 8. CDR1 MNHNY and CDR2 SVGAGI come from the germline V gene (reference sequence). CDR3 nucleotide sequence: TGTGCCAGCAGTCACCCGGACAGGAACGAAAAACTGTTTTTT. Protein product: CASSHPDRNEKLFF.

The gene calls are TRBV6-5 and TRBJ2-1, with TRBD2 identical over 12 bases. CDR1 and CDR2 (germline): MNHEY, SVGAGI. The CDR3 runs to 15 residues. J lost 9 bases, V lost 0 bases, and 3 bases had no gene match. The CDR3 DNA is TGTGCCAGCAGTTACTCTCTAGCGGGAGGGACTGAGCAGTTCTTC. Translated, it gives CASSYSLAGGTEQFF.

The chain employs TRBV2 and TRBJ1-1, with D unclear. The germline V gene has CDR1 SNHLY and CDR2 FYNNEI. The CDR3 has 15 residues. V was clipped by 2 bases and J by 0 bases, with 10 bases between them. The CDR3 loop reads CASSEFIAMNTEAFF. CDR3 nucleotide sequence: TGTGCCAGCAGTGAATTCATCGCCATGAACACTGAAGCTTTCTTT.

The chain has TRBV2 and TRBJ2-7, with D possibly TRBD1 on 5 matching bases. The germline V and J ends were trimmed by 1 base and 3 bases, with 13 bases remaining between them. CDR1 SNHLY and CDR2 FYNNEI come from the germline V gene. The CDR3 runs to 15 residues. CDR3 nucleotide sequence: TGTGCCAGCAGTGAAGGTCAGGGCTTCTACTACGAGCAGTACTTC. Translated, it gives CASSEGQGFYYEQYF.

The V call is TRBV5-6, the J call TRBJ1-4; D unclear. The V end was cut by 2 bases, the J end by 6 bases, with 8 bases between. This CDR3 spans 13 amino acids. Per germline, CDR1 SGHDT and CDR2 YYEEEE. The CDR3 loop reads CASSFVEDEKLFF. The CDR3 coding sequence is TGTGCCAGCAGCTTTGTCGAGGATGAAAAACTGTTTTTT.

This clone came up once. The chain combines TRBV2 with TRBJ2-3; D possibly uses TRBD1 or TRBD2 (5 bases each). This CDR3 has 14 amino acids. Germline V CDR1 and CDR2: SNHLY, FYNNEI. With 8 bases removed from V and 4 bases from J, the gap between germline ends came to 16 bases. The CDR3 is CASLREGDADTQYF. CDR3 bases: TGTGCCAGCCTCAGGGAAGGGGACGCAGATACGCAGTATTTT.

The genes are TRBV24-1 and TRBJ2-5; D is unclear. V was trimmed by 2 bases and J by 2 bases, leaving 11 bases between them. Germline V gene data show CDR1 as KGHDR and CDR2 as SFDVKD. This CDR3 is 15 amino acids long. CDR3 amino acids: CATSDSVDLQETQYF. The CDR3 DNA reads TGTGCCACCAGTGATTCGGTGGACCTACAAGAGACCCAGTACTTC.

The CDR3 DNA follows: TGTGCCAGCAGCTACGGACAGCCATACGAGCAGTACTTC. Translation: CASSYGQPYEQYF. The chain links TRBV7-9 to TRBJ2-7; the D gene is possibly TRBD1 (6 bases). Trimming cost V 4 bases and J 4 bases, with 11 bases left between them. The CDR3 length is 13 residues. Germline CDR1 reads SEHNR; CDR2 reads FQNEAQ (reference sequence).

This chain uses TRBV5-8 with TRBJ1-1; TRBD1 agrees at 7 bases. Losses at the gene ends were 4 bases for V and 5 bases for J; bases not matched to a gene: 8. Looked up from germline, CDR1 is SGHTS and CDR2 is YDEGEE. CDR3 size: 14 residues. CDR3 residues: CASSQMTGYTEAFF. DNA for the CDR3: TGTGCCAGCAGCCAAATGACAGGGTATACTGAAGCTTTCTTT.

This chain connects TRBV5-4 to TRBJ1-1, with 9 bases lining up with TRBD1. V was pared by 1 base and J by 1 base, with 5 bases of the junction left unmatched. The CDR3 contains 16 residues. Looked up from germline, CDR1 is SGHNT and CDR2 is YYREEE (reference sequence). CDR3 in DNA: TGTGCCAGCAGCTTGACAGGGGGCGCCGGGAACACTGAAGCTTTCTTT. As protein: CASSLTGGAGNTEAFF.

The rearrangement uses TRBV5-6 and TRBJ1-4, with 10 bases fitting TRBD1. Per germline, CDR1 SGHDT and CDR2 YYEEEE. The V gene end was trimmed by 4 bases and the J gene end by 11 bases; junction bases not matched to a gene: 14. The CDR3 runs 16 residues. The CDR3 loop reads CASSPEQTGGRDKLFF. The CDR3 DNA reads TGTGCCAGCAGCCCCGAACAGACAGGGGGCCGGGACAAACTGTTTTTT.